A selection of T cell receptor beta chains follows, all from one sample in a study of T cells in Graves' hyperthyroidism and ophthalmopathy. TCRdb recomputed calls from the multiplex PCR reads with MiXCR, one row per CDR3 protein. This sample has some 300,000 distinct CDR3 sequences, with about an eighth found just once. Sequencing used blood. The receptors come from a woman aged 25-40 years with Graves' hyperthyroidism that later progressed to Graves' ophthalmopathy. Both conserved end residues are part of each CDR3. The order of the fields is clone size, CDR3 length, V gene, CDR3 protein. A row's size may be missing; if present it is once, few, many or a size class.

>many|14|TRBV28
CASLLAGGPYTQYF
>many|13|TRBV6-2/TRBV6-3
CASSARFVHEQYF
>many|15|TRBV7-3
CASSQDGLSSYEQYF
>.|15|TRBV19
CASSIDTDGSYEQYF
>many|15|TRBV5-1
CASSLESPPGDEQFF
>many|14|TRBV19
CATTPWTGNTEAFF
>few|19|TRBV6-1
CANRLRQGAGSSYNSPLHF
>many|15|TRBV9
CASSVVPGANTEAFF
>many|15|TRBV7-3
CASSFTGTDTDTQYF
>many|12|TRBV20-1
CSSTDRDDEQYF
>few|15|TRBV6-1
CASFERDRGIHGYTF
>.|16|TRBV6-1
CASSDQGTGGEYEQYF
>.|12|TRBV6-5
CASSYKGDTQYF
>.|13|TRBV28
CASRRTGRVEQYF
>many|17|TRBV6-1
CASKSLDILGGLETQYF
>many|15|TRBV7-3
CASSSHPGTNTEAFF
>few|14|TRBV6-6
CASSYSNMNTEAFF
>many|14|TRBV11-2
CASSPMAGGYEQYF
>.|12|TRBV10-3
CALGGGRDTQYF
>few|13|TRBV4-2
CASSQGTSDTQYF
>many|14|TRBV12-3/TRBV12-4
CASSATDFNEKLFF
>many|15|TRBV5-4
CASSLGRATNYGYTF
>many|14|TRBV7-2
CASSLEPPTYEQFF
>many|15|TRBV12-3/TRBV12-4
CASSSTGVVADTQYF
>.|17|TRBV20-1
CSARPTTDTNSNQPQHF
>many|14|TRBV7-2
CASSSLAGAYEQYF
>many|16|TRBV6-1
CASSEGLAGLSYEQYF
>many|16|TRBV6-2/TRBV6-3
CASSSLRQGLYNEQFF
>few|14|TRBV19
CASSTRGNTGELFF